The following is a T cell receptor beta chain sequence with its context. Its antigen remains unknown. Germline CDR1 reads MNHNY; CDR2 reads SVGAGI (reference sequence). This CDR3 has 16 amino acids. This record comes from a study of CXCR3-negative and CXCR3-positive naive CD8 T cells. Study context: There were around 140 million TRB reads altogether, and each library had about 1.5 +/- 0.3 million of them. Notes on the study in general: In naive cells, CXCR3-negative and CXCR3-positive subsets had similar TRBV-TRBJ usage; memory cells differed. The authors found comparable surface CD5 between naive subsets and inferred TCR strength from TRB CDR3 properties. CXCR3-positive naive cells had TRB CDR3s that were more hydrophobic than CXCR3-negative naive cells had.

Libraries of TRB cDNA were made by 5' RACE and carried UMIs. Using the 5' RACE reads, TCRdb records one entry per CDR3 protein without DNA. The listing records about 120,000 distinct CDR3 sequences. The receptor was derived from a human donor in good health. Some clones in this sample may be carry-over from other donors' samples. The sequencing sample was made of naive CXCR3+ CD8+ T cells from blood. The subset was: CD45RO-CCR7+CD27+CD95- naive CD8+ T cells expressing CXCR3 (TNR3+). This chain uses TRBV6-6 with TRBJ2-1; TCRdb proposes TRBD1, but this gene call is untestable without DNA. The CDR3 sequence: CARVNHTGSSYNEQFF.